One sample yielded the 28 T cell receptor beta chains listed below, sequenced in a study of identical twins. From the 5' RACE reads, TCRdb called clonotypes with MiXCR, one entry per CDR3 protein. The repertoire holds a few hundred thousand distinct CDR3 sequences, with about 8.3% as singletons. The same sample was also studied in work on yellow fever vaccine responses in identical twins.

The source material was CD8+ T cells sorted from blood. The source of these receptors is a young woman in good health.

This clonotype has a count of ten or more. The chain joins TRBV6-2 or TRBV6-3 to TRBJ1-1; possible D gene TRBD1, 6 bases. CDR1 and CDR2 from the germline V gene are MNHEY and SVGEGT. The CDR3 has 20 residues. Trimming cost V 6 bases and J 0 bases, with 29 bases left between them. The CDR3 region has the DNA TGTGCCAGCAGACCGGGGTGGGGGGGCGGTAACCCCCACATGAACACTGAAGCTTTCTTT. Protein sequence: CASRPGWGGGNPHMNTEAFF.

J is TRBJ2-5 and V is TRBV3-1, with 7 bases lining up with TRBD2. CDR3 length: 15 residues. CDR1 LGHDT and CDR2 YNNKEL come from the germline V gene (reference sequence). V lost 7 bases, J lost 6 bases, and 14 bases stayed unmatched. The CDR3 sequence is CASTTVSAGEKTQYF. CDR3 coding DNA: TGTGCCAGCACCACGGTCTCGGCGGGGGAGAAGACCCAGTACTTC.

The table lists this clonotype with a few counts. V usage is TRBV19 and J usage is TRBJ1-1; 7 nucleotides align to TRBD1. The CDR3 has 13 amino acids. V gave up 5 bases and J gave up 4 bases; unmatched junction bases: 4. From germline, CDR1 is LNHDA and CDR2 SQIVND (reference sequence). CDR3 sequence: CASSETGFTEAFF. The CDR3 region has the DNA TGTGCCAGTAGTGAGACAGGGTTCACTGAAGCTTTCTTT. Complete variable domain (other parts from reference TRBV19 and TRBJ1-1): DGGITQSPKYLFRKEGQNVTLSCEQNLNHDAMYWYRQDPGQGLRLIYYSQIVNDFQKGDIAEGYSVSREKKESFPLTVTSAQKNPTAFYLCASSETGFTEAFFGQGTRLTVV.

This clonotype came up a few times. J is TRBJ1-4 and V is TRBV29-1; the D gene is possibly TRBD1 (5 bases). The CDR3 length is 12 residues. Germline CDR1 SQVTM, CDR2 ANQGSEA. V was trimmed by 6 bases and J by 7 bases, leaving 12 bases between them. Here the CDR3 DNA reads TGCAGCGTCCTCGACAGTGGTGAAAAACTGTTTTTT. Translating it yields CSVLDSGEKLFF.

This chain uses TRBV2 with TRBJ2-7; 10 bases fit TRBD1. CDR1 and CDR2 (germline): SNHLY, FYNNEI. The CDR3 is 15 amino acids. V trimming: 8 bases; J trimming: 1 base; junction bases outside the gene matches: 8. CDR3 loop: CASLNRDRGSYEQYF. The CDR3 bases are TGTGCCAGCTTAAACCGGGACAGGGGTTCCTACGAGCAGTACTTC.

This clonotype was counted many times. The J gene is TRBJ2-3, the V gene TRBV21-1; the table's D call, TRBD2, has no DNA check behind it. TRBV21-1 constitutes a pseudogene. The CDR3 runs 15 residues. This CDR3 reads CASSNPGLAIDTQYF. The CDR3 DNA sequence: TGTGCCAGCAGCAACCCGGGACTAGCAATTGATACGCAGTATTTT.

The chain has TRBV3-1 and TRBJ2-1; 9 nucleotides line up with TRBD1. Germline CDR1 reads LGHDT; CDR2 reads YNNKEL (reference sequence). Unmatched junction bases numbered 10, after V lost 7 bases and J lost 6 bases. The CDR3 sequence is 15 residues long. CDR3 residues: CASTKGDRVFNEQFF. The CDR3 DNA sequence: TGTGCCAGCACCAAAGGGGACAGGGTCTTCAATGAGCAGTTCTTC.

This clonotype has only a few counts. The rearrangement uses TRBV24-1 and TRBJ2-1, with 8 bases identical to TRBD2. V lost 3 bases and J lost 8; bases outside the gene matches: 5. The germline V gene encodes CDR1 KGHDR and CDR2 SFDVKD. This CDR3 has 14 amino acids. CDR3 nucleotides: TGTGCCACCAGTGATCGCGGACTAGCCGATGAGCAGTTCTTC. Protein sequence: CATSDRGLADEQFF.

In this sample, this clonotype turned up once. The gene calls are TRBV3-1 and TRBJ2-7; tentatively, D is TRBD2 (6 bases). V lost 11 bases and J 5 bases, leaving 25 bases between the germline ends. Germline values: CDR1 LGHDT, CDR2 YNNKEL (reference sequence). The CDR3 extends over 15 amino acids. CDR3 residues: CACCQRGGEEDEQYF. The CDR3 DNA follows: TGTGCCTGCTGCCAAAGAGGAGGGGAAGAAGACGAGCAGTACTTC.

This clonotype was found many times. The chain combines TRBV7-9 with TRBJ1-1; 7 nucleotides align to TRBD1. CDR1 and CDR2 from the germline V gene are SEHNR and FQNEAQ (reference sequence). The V segment lost 5 bases and the J segment 0 bases; nucleotides outside the gene matches: 6. The CDR3 has 15 residues. CDR3 region: CASSNRDSMNTEAFF. The CDR3 DNA follows: TGTGCCAGCAGCAACCGGGACAGCATGAACACTGAAGCTTTCTTT.

This clonotype was picked up many times. This chain connects TRBV6-1 to TRBJ2-3; D assignment may be TRBD1 or TRBD2 (5 bases each). The CDR3 contains 18 residues. Trimming cost V 6 bases and J 1 base, with 23 bases left between them. The V gene's germline CDR1 is MNHNS and CDR2 SASEGT. CDR3 bases: TGTGCCAGCAGCAACCGGGGCAGGGTTTTTCGCGGCACAGATACGCAGTATTTT. Translated: CASSNRGRVFRGTDTQYF.

This clonotype came up a few times. The chain is built from TRBV27 and TRBJ2-1; no clear D gene. Trimming removed 0 bases at V and 5 bases at J, with 5 bases between. The germline V gene has CDR1 MNHEY and CDR2 SMNVEV (reference sequence). The CDR3 runs to 13 residues. The CDR3 region is CASSLSSNNEQFF. CDR3 coding DNA: TGTGCCAGCAGTTTATCGAGTAACAATGAGCAGTTCTTC.

This clonotype occurred many times. The chain uses TRBV14 and TRBJ2-7; no clear D gene. Germline CDR1 SGHDN, CDR2 FVKESK. This CDR3 is built from 13 residues. V dropped 1 base and J dropped 6 bases, with 10 bases sitting between them. The CDR3 protein is CASSQVGASEQYF. Written as DNA, the CDR3 is TGTGCCAGCAGCCAAGTCGGTGCATCCGAGCAGTACTTC. Drawing the rest from reference TRBV14 and TRBJ2-7, the complete variable domain is EAGVTQFPSHSVIEKGQTVTLRCDPISGHDNLYWYRRVMGKEIKFLLHFVKESKQDESGMPNNRFLAERTGGTYSTLKVQPAELEDSGVYFCASSQVGASEQYFGPGTRLTVT.

Only a few counts were recorded for this clonotype. This chain uses TRBV27 with TRBJ2-7; D is unresolved. CDR3 length: 14 residues. CDR1 and CDR2 (germline): MNHEY, SMNVEV (reference sequence). The germline V and J ends were trimmed by 2 bases and 4 bases, with 12 bases remaining between them. DNA of the CDR3: TGTGCCAGCAGTTTAAGTTTCCCGTGGTACGAGCAGTACTTC. This sequence encodes CASSLSFPWYEQYF.

The chain employs TRBV5-1 and TRBJ2-7; D is ambiguous. The V end lost 0 bases, the J end lost 3 bases, and 25 bases lay between the germline ends. This CDR3 is built from 19 residues. From germline, CDR1 is SGHRS and CDR2 YFSETQ. For the CDR3, the DNA is TGCGCCAGCAGCTTGGAGGCAGCTACCGCCCCGTTCCCGATCTACGAGCAGTACTTC. It codes for CASSLEAATAPFPIYEQYF.

In its sample, this clonotype was seen many times. The genes are TRBV7-9 and TRBJ2-7; TRBD1 might be the D (5 bases). The CDR3 has 16 amino acids. Per the germline V gene, CDR1 is SEHNR and CDR2 is FQNEAQ (reference sequence). V lost 4 bases and J lost 5, with 21 bases in between. CDR3 protein: CASSSLGAPLNDEQYF. The CDR3 DNA is TGTGCCAGCAGCTCCCTTGGGGCACCACTGAACGACGAGCAGTACTTC.

This clonotype was detected ten times or more. The CDR3 sequence: CASSSPYNEQFF. CDR3 DNA: TGTGCCAGCAGCAGTCCTTACAATGAGCAGTTCTTC. V usage is TRBV27 and J usage is TRBJ2-1; no clear D. The CDR3 spans 12 residues. V lost 6 bases and J 4 bases, leaving 7 bases between the germline ends. Germline CDR1 MNHEY, CDR2 SMNVEV (reference sequence).

The chain uses TRBV6-2 or TRBV6-3 and TRBJ1-2; no clear D. The V end lost 2 bases, the J end lost 6 bases, and 10 bases lay between the germline ends. The CDR3 spans 13 residues. Looked up from germline, CDR1 is MNHEY and CDR2 is SVGEGT. CDR3 nucleotides: TGTGCCAGCAGTTACAACTTCTGGGATGGCTACACCTTC. Encoded protein: CASSYNFWDGYTF.

A few counts support this clonotype. V is TRBV12-3 or TRBV12-4 and J is TRBJ2-7; D might be TRBD1 (7 bases). V gave up 4 bases and J gave up 3 bases, with 16 bases separating them. CDR3 length: 15 residues. Here the CDR3 reads CASSYGAGGRYEQYF. The DNA of the CDR3 is TGTGCCAGCAGTTATGGGGCAGGGGGGCGCTACGAGCAGTACTTC.

This clonotype was counted between two and nine times. The rearrangement uses TRBV4-1 and TRBJ1-1; no firm D call. Germline CDR1 reads MGHRA; CDR2 reads YSYEKL. The CDR3 totals 13 residues. V was pared by 4 bases and J by 6 bases, with 12 bases between. CDR3 nucleotide sequence: TGCGCCAGCAGCCCCGGAGCGTTTCCTGAAGCTTTCTTT. Translation: CASSPGAFPEAFF.

This clonotype came up a few times. V gene TRBV4-3 combines with J gene TRBJ2-5, with 16 bases that match TRBD2. V dropped 0 bases and J dropped 5; count of bases not matched to a gene: 9. The CDR3 consists of 19 residues. Germline CDR1 reads LGHNA; CDR2 reads YSLEER. The CDR3 DNA sequence: TGCGCCAGCAGCCAAGATCCCTTGGGACTAGCGGGAGGGGCTGAGACCCAGTACTTC. The encoded protein is CASSQDPLGLAGGAETQYF.

This clonotype has ten or more counts. The V call is TRBV29-1, the J call TRBJ2-2; 10 bases are shared with TRBD2. The CDR3 contains 17 residues. CDR1 and CDR2 (germline): SQVTM, ANQGSEA. Unmatched junction bases numbered 9, after V lost 0 bases and J lost 5 bases. The CDR3 region has the DNA TGCAGCGTTGAAGATCCGATAAGCGGGGGGGTAACCGGGGAGCTGTTTTTT. Amino acids: CSVEDPISGGVTGELFF.

This clonotype was counted at least ten times. This chain joins TRBV4-3 and TRBJ2-7, with 11 bases matching TRBD2. The germline gives CDR1 LGHNA, CDR2 YSLEER. This CDR3 is built from 16 residues. Unmatched junction bases numbered 8, after V lost 2 bases and J lost 5 bases. The CDR3: CASSQSLTSGAHEQYF. The CDR3 DNA reads TGCGCCAGCAGCCAAAGTTTGACTAGCGGGGCCCACGAGCAGTACTTC.

V gene TRBV5-1 combines with J gene TRBJ2-1; possible D gene TRBD2, 7 bases. V shed 0 bases and J shed 9 bases, with 10 bases lying between them. The germline CDR1 and CDR2 sequences are SGHRS and YFSETQ. This CDR3 spans 13 amino acids. The CDR3 nucleotides read TGCGCCAGCAGCTTGGTCGGGGGGCCTGAGCAGTTCTTC. This codes for CASSLVGGPEQFF.

This clonotype was counted ten times or more. This chain joins TRBV5-6 and TRBJ1-2; possibly TRBD1 for D (5 bases). Trimming removed 4 bases from V and 3 bases from J, with 10 bases in between. Germline V lookup: CDR1 SGHDT, CDR2 YYEEEE. There are 13 residues in the CDR3. The CDR3 DNA reads TGTGCCAGCAGCAGCGACAGCTACTATGGCTACACCTTC. Protein: CASSSDSYYGYTF. The whole variable domain, filled in from reference TRBV5-6 and TRBJ1-2, reads DAGVTQSPTHLIKTRGQQVTLRCSPKSGHDTVSWYQQALGQGPQFIFQYYEEEERQRGNFPDRFSGHQFPNYSSELNVNALLLGDSALYLCASSSDSYYGYTFGSGTRLTVV.

The rearrangement joins TRBV7-9 to TRBJ2-7; perhaps TRBD1 as D (6 bases). Trimming removed 1 base at V and 3 bases at J, with 13 bases between. The germline V gene has CDR1 SEHNR and CDR2 FQNEAQ (reference sequence). This CDR3 has 15 residues. The CDR3 region is CASSLGQVESYEQYF. The CDR3 bases are TGTGCCAGCAGCTTAGGACAGGTGGAGAGCTACGAGCAGTACTTC.

This clonotype was counted ten times or more. V and J are TRBV7-3 and TRBJ2-2; D is ambiguous. V was pared by 2 bases and J by 3 bases, with 4 bases between. CDR3 length: 13 amino acids. Per germline, CDR1 SGHTA and CDR2 FQGTGA. The CDR3 bases are TGTGCCAGCAGCTTATGGCACACCGGGGAGCTGTTTTTT. It is translated as CASSLWHTGELFF. The whole variable domain, remainder taken from reference TRBV7-3 and TRBJ2-2, is GAGVSQTPSNKVTEKGKYVELRCDPISGHTALYWYRQSLGQGPEFLIYFQGTGAADDSGLPNDRFFAVRPEGSVSTLKIQRTERGDSAVYLCASSLWHTGELFFGEGSRLTVL.

Only a few counts were recorded for this clonotype. The chain combines TRBV5-1 with TRBJ2-3; D might be TRBD2 (6 bases). V lost 4 bases to trimming and J lost 6 bases, with 15 bases between them. The V gene's germline CDR1 is SGHRS and CDR2 YFSETQ. This CDR3 has 14 residues. The DNA for the CDR3 is TGCGCCAGCAGCAGCCCTGGAGGGTCTGATACGCAGTATTTT. Translated: CASSSPGGSDTQYF.